This TCR beta chain was identified in a study of response to subunit inactivated influenza vaccine. A single record per CDR3 protein comes from TCRdb applying MiXCR to the RT-PCR reads. The sample shows about 800,000 distinct CDR3 sequences, around 20% of them seen only once. On this clonotype: Its antigen is not known.

Germline-derived CDR1 and CDR2 are DFQATT and SNEGSKA (reference sequence). Trimming took 4 bases from V and 2 from J; bases not matched to a gene: 10. The CDR3 sequence is 15 residues long. Study-level findings and limits: Each seasonal flu vaccination may recruit only limited new T cells, authors suggested.

This material consisted of PBMCs from blood, taken 5 days after vaccination. The sequence was obtained from a man aged 50-60 years who received an inactivated influenza vaccine. The chain is built from TRBV20-1 and TRBJ1-2, with 7 bases lining up with TRBD1. The chain's CDR3 is CSAMVRDSSNYGYTF. The CDR3 region has the DNA TGCAGTGCTATGGTCCGGGACAGTAGCAACTATGGCTACACCTTC.